Following are 22 T cell receptor beta chains from one sample sequenced in a study of shared clonotypes between healthy human individuals. The assay was immunoSEQ multiplex PCR, and TCRdb's table has in-frame clones only and misses some. The top ten clones hold 0.9% to 1.5% of a sample with 1.5 million to 2.5 million clones, about 95% of them seen once. CD8 cells classed as naive were CD45RO-negative and positively selected for CCR7, excluding terminally differentiated effector memory CD45RA+ cells. What was sequenced was naive CD8+ T cells sorted from blood. All receptors derive from a young man in good health.

As for this clone: Other DNA sequences in the sample encode the same CDR3. CDR3 residues: CASSFLAGGPPDTQYF. CDR3 sequence (DNA): TGTGCCAGCAGCTTCCTAGCGGGAGGGCCCCCAGATACGCAGTATTTT. V usage is TRBV7-9 and J usage is TRBJ2-3; 12 positions match TRBD2. V was pared by 3 bases and J by 4 bases, with 5 bases of the junction left unmatched. Germline values: CDR1 SEHNR, CDR2 FQNEAQ (reference sequence). CDR3 length: 16 amino acids.

V usage is TRBV27 and J usage is TRBJ2-1, with TRBD1 matching over 7 bases. The germline V gene encodes CDR1 MNHEY and CDR2 SMNVEV (reference sequence). With 4 bases clipped from V and 7 bases from J, the junction kept 16 bases outside the gene matches. This CDR3 contains 17 residues. CDR3 in amino acids: CASSSFYVGTEANEQFF. For the CDR3, the DNA is TGTGCCAGCAGTTCCTTTTACGTCGGGACAGAAGCTAATGAGCAGTTCTTC.

The table lists this clone with a count of one. The V call is TRBV9, the J call TRBJ2-1, with TRBD2 matching over 13 bases. V lost 4 bases to trimming and J lost 8 bases; unmatched junction nucleotides: 15. Germline V CDR1 and CDR2: SGDLS, YYNGEE. The CDR3 is 18 residues long. The CDR3 DNA reads TGTGCCAGCAGCATTCCCGGGACTAGCGGGGCGCCAGGGGATGAGCAGTTCTTC. Translated, it gives CASSIPGTSGAPGDEQFF.

The V call is TRBV4-1, the J call TRBJ2-1; D remains ambiguous. The germline CDR1 and CDR2 sequences are MGHRA and YSYEKL. V lost 5 bases and J 6 bases, leaving 20 bases between the germline ends. The CDR3 spans 16 residues. The CDR3: CASSFGLGFQSNEQFF. The CDR3 DNA sequence: TGCGCCAGCAGCTTCGGGCTGGGATTTCAATCCAATGAGCAGTTCTTC.

This clone was recorded only once. This chain uses TRBV4-1 with TRBJ2-7; weak D call: TRBD1 (7 bases). The CDR3 spans 14 residues. Trimming cost V 4 bases and J 5 bases, with 15 bases left between them. CDR1 and CDR2 (germline): MGHRA, YSYEKL. The CDR3 coding sequence is TGCGCCAGCAGCCTTGGGCAGGGGGGTGACGAGCAGTACTTC. It codes for CASSLGQGGDEQYF.

The V and J genes are TRBV7-9 and TRBJ2-5; D remains ambiguous. CDR3 length equals 11 residues. V was cut by 5 bases and J by 7 bases, with 8 bases left in between. Germline V gene sequence: CDR1 SEHNR, CDR2 FQNEAQ (reference sequence). DNA for the CDR3: TGTGCCAGCAGCAATGGCGGGACCCAGTACTTC. Translated: CASSNGGTQYF.

The chain recombines TRBV4-3 with TRBJ1-6, with D perhaps TRBD1 (5 bases). The CDR3 covers 18 residues. The germline gives CDR1 LGHNA, CDR2 YSLEER. Trimming shortened V by 1 base and J by 7 bases, and 20 bases separated the two germline ends. CDR3 DNA sequence: TGCGCCAGCAGCCAAGTTCCACTCGGAGGGGAGGCCAATTCACCCCTCCACTTT. Protein product: CASSQVPLGGEANSPLHF.

This chain links TRBV21-1 with TRBJ2-1; TRBD2, as called in the table, went unchecked against the DNA. TRBV21-1 has pseudogene status. This CDR3 contains 14 residues. CDR3 loop: CASSRVRECNEQFF. CDR3 sequence (DNA): TGTGCCAGCAGTCGAGTGCGGGAGTGCAATGAGCAGTTCTTC.

In its sample, this clone was seen once. Other nucleotide sequences from this sample produce the same CDR3. The genes are TRBV29-1 and TRBJ2-7, with D maybe TRBD1 (6 bases). This CDR3 has 12 residues. V lost 6 bases to trimming and J lost 1 base, with 10 bases between them. Germline V lookup: CDR1 SQVTM, CDR2 ANQGSEA. The CDR3 is CSVIQGSYEQYF. For the CDR3, the DNA is TGCAGCGTCATCCAGGGGTCCTACGAGCAGTACTTC.

The rearrangement uses TRBV13 and TRBJ1-6; D uncertain. Per the germline V gene, CDR1 is PRHDT and CDR2 is FYEKMQ (reference sequence). The CDR3 loop spans 12 amino acids. V was shortened by 3 bases and J by 8 bases, with 5 bases between the two germline ends. CDR3 sequence: CASSFDYSPLHF. The CDR3, as DNA: TGTGCCAGCAGCTTTGATTATTCACCCCTCCACTTT.

This rearrangement joins TRBV5-4 to TRBJ1-1, with D possibly matching TRBD1 (5 bases). Germline lookup yields CDR1 SGHNT and CDR2 YYREEE (reference sequence). Trimming took off 3 bases at V and 5 bases at J, with 20 bases between the two ends. This CDR3 contains 16 residues. Here the CDR3 reads CASSSPRGSLGTEAFF. DNA of the CDR3: TGTGCCAGCAGCTCACCCCGGGGGTCCCTGGGAACTGAAGCTTTCTTT.

The rearrangement joins TRBV30 to TRBJ1-4; 7 bases are shared with TRBD1. With 0 bases clipped from V and 11 bases from J, the junction kept 9 bases outside the gene matches. The CDR3 length is 14 residues. CDR1 and CDR2 (germline): GTSNPN, SVGIG (reference sequence). The CDR3 sequence: CAWSVLGTDDKLFF. DNA of the CDR3: TGTGCCTGGAGTGTACTGGGGACAGACGACAAACTGTTTTTT. Filled out from reference TRBV30 and TRBJ1-4, the complete variable domain reads SQTIHQWPATLVQPVGSPLSLECTVEGTSNPNLYWYRQAAGRGLQLLFYSVGIGQISSEVPQNLSASRPQDRQFILSSKKLLLSDSGFYLCAWSVLGTDDKLFFGSGTQLSVL.

The V and J genes are TRBV5-1 and TRBJ1-6, with a weak D call TRBD1 (5 bases). Trimming cost V 3 bases and J 7 bases, with 11 bases left between them. CDR1 is SGHRS and CDR2 is YFSETQ in the germline V gene. The CDR3 is made up of 14 amino acids. The DNA of the CDR3 is TGCGCCAGCAGCTCGGCAGGGCCGAATTCACCCCTCCACTTT. Its translation is CASSSAGPNSPLHF.

The chain uses TRBV16 and TRBJ2-2; D gene unclear. The CDR3 extends over 16 amino acids. CDR1 is KGHSY, CDR2 FQNENV, per germline. The ends were cut back, 2 bases at V and 2 bases at J, with 12 bases in the middle. CDR3 sequence: CASSQLGLTNTGELFF. The CDR3 DNA is TGTGCCAGCAGCCAACTAGGCCTTACTAACACCGGGGAGCTGTTTTTT.

J is TRBJ2-2 and V is TRBV27, with 12 positions matching TRBD2. In germline, CDR1 is MNHEY, CDR2 SMNVEV (reference sequence). The CDR3 length is 16 residues. The V segment lost 2 bases and the J segment 4 bases; nucleotides outside the gene matches: 2. CDR3 sequence reads: CASSLVLAGGTGELFF. CDR3 sequence (DNA): TGTGCCAGCAGTTTAGTACTAGCGGGGGGCACCGGGGAGCTGTTTTTT.

The V and J genes are TRBV9 and TRBJ1-1; D ambiguous. Per the germline V gene, CDR1 is SGDLS and CDR2 is YYNGEE. The CDR3 runs 15 residues. Trimming pared 0 bases from V and 4 bases from J, leaving 13 bases between. DNA for the CDR3: TGTGCCAGCAGCGTAGTGAGTGGCTCCTTCACTGAAGCTTTCTTT. Translation: CASSVVSGSFTEAFF. Drawing the rest from reference TRBV9 and TRBJ1-1, the complete variable domain is DSGVTQTPKHLITATGQRVTLRCSPRSGDLSVYWYQQSLDQGLQFLIQYYNGEERAKGNILERFSAQQFPDLHSELNLSSLELGDSALYFCASSVVSGSFTEAFFGQGTRLTVV.

The J gene is TRBJ2-1, the V gene TRBV11-2; 8 nucleotides line up with TRBD2. CDR3 size: 14 residues. Per the germline V gene, CDR1 is SGHAT and CDR2 is FQNNGV. Germline trimming cut 10 bases from V and 4 bases from J; bases unmatched to any gene: 9. The CDR3 here is CATPPGGLYNEQFF. Here the CDR3 DNA reads TGTGCCACCCCCCCGGGAGGGTTATACAATGAGCAGTTCTTC.

The sample holds a few counts of this clone. Other DNA sequences of this sample code for an identical CDR3. The CDR3 region is CASSQPLGQGKGNTEAFF. The CDR3 DNA reads as TGCGCCAGCAGCCAACCCCTCGGCCAGGGGAAGGGGAACACTGAAGCTTTCTTT. J is TRBJ1-1 and V is TRBV4-1; D might be TRBD1 (6 bases). Germline V gene sequence: CDR1 MGHRA, CDR2 YSYEKL. V was cut by 2 bases and J by 1 base, with 20 bases left in between. This CDR3 is built from 18 residues.

The V gene is TRBV12-5, the J gene TRBJ2-7; 15 bases fit TRBD2. With 5 bases clipped from V and 9 bases from J, the junction kept 5 bases outside the gene matches. The CDR3 consists of 14 residues. CDR1 is LGHNT, CDR2 FRNRAP, per germline. The DNA of the CDR3 is TGTGCTAGTGGTGGACTAGCGGGGGGGCTGGCGCAGTACTTC. Its translation: CASGGLAGGLAQYF.

This clone came up once. The J gene is TRBJ1-1, the V gene TRBV7-9, with D possibly TRBD1 on 5 matching bases. The V and J ends lost 0 bases and 5 bases respectively, with 16 bases between them. Germline-derived CDR1 and CDR2 are SEHNR and FQNEAQ (reference sequence). The CDR3 loop spans 16 amino acids. As DNA, the CDR3 is TGTGCCAGCAGCTTAGCCCCGTTGGGGGTGGGGACTGAAGCTTTCTTT. It is translated as CASSLAPLGVGTEAFF.

The chain carries TRBV2 and TRBJ2-2, with D maybe TRBD1 (6 bases). Looked up from germline, CDR1 is SNHLY and CDR2 is FYNNEI. Trimming shortened V by 3 bases and J by 6 bases, and 8 bases separated the two germline ends. The CDR3 runs 13 residues. The CDR3, as DNA: TGTGCCAGCAGTGAGACAGGAGCCGGGGAGCTGTTTTTT. Translated: CASSETGAGELFF.

The chain joins TRBV5-6 to TRBJ2-5, with 13 bases matching TRBD2. Losses at the gene ends were 0 bases for V and 4 bases for J; bases not matched to a gene: 6. CDR1 is SGHDT and CDR2 is YYEEEE in the germline V gene. The CDR3 has 17 amino acids. The CDR3 region is CASSLVGLAGLGETQYF. CDR3 bases: TGTGCCAGCAGCTTGGTGGGACTAGCGGGATTGGGAGAGACCCAGTACTTC.